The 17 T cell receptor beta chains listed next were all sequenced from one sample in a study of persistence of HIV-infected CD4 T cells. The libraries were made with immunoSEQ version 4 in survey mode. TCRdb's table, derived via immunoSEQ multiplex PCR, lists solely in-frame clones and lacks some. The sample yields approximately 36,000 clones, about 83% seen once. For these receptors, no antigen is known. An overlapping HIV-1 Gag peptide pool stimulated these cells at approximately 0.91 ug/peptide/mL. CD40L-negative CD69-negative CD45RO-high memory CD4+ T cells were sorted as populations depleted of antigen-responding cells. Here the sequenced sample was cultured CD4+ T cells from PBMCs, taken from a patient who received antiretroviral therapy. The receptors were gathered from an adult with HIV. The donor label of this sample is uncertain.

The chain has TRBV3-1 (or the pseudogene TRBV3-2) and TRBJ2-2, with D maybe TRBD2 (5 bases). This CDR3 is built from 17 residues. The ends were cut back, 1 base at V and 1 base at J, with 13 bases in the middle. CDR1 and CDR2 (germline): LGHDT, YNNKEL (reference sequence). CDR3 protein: CASSQGYAGMNTGELFF. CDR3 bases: TGTGCCAGCAGCCAAGGGTATGCGGGTATGAACACCGGGGAGCTGTTTTTT.

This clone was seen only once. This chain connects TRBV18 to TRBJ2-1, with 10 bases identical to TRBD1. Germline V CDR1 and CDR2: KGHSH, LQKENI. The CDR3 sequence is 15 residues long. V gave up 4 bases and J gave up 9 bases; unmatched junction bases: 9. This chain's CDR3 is CASSLPTGGWSEQFF. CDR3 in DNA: TGTGCCAGCTCACTACCGACAGGGGGCTGGTCTGAGCAGTTCTTC.

This CDR3 reads CASSLSAGWMNTGELFF. The DNA for the CDR3 is TGTGCCAGCAGTTTATCAGCAGGGTGGATGAACACCGGGGAGCTGTTTTTT. The rearrangement links TRBV28 to TRBJ2-2, with D possibly being TRBD1 (5 bases). The germline CDR1 and CDR2 sequences are MDHEN and SYDVKM. The CDR3 has 17 amino acids. V was clipped by 1 base and J by 1 base, with 13 bases between them.

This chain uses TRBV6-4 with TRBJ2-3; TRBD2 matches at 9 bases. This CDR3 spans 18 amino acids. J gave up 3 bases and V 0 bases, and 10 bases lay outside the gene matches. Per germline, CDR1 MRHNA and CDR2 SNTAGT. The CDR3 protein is CASSDSGGGAKRTDTQYF. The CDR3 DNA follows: TGTGCCAGCAGTGACTCTGGCGGGGGGGCTAAGAGAACAGATACGCAGTATTTT.

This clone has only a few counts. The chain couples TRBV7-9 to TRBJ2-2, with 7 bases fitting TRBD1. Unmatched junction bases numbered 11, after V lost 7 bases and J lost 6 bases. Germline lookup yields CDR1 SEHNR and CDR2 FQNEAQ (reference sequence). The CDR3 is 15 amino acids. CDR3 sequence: CASTTQGLTSGELFF. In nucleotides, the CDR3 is TGTGCCAGCACCACACAGGGGCTAACCTCCGGGGAGCTGTTTTTT.

CDR3 loop: CASSLRDRALYF. CDR3 DNA: TGTGCCAGCAGTTTGCGGGACAGGGCCTTGTACTTC. This chain links TRBV28 with TRBJ2-4, with TRBD1 identical over 9 bases. Germline CDR1 MDHEN, CDR2 SYDVKM. With V trimmed by 3 bases and J by 15 bases, 6 bases remained unmatched. The CDR3 totals 12 residues.

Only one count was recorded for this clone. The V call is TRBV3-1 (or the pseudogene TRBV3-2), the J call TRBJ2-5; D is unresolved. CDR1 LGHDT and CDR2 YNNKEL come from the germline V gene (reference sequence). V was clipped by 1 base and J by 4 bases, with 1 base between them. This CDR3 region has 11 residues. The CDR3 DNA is TGTGCCAGCAGCCAAGGAGAGACCCAGTACTTC. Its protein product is CASSQGETQYF.

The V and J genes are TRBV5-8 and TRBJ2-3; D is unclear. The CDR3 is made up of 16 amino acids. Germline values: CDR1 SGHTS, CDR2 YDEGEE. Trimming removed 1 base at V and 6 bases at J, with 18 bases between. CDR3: CASSLITSPWTDTQYF. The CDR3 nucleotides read TGTGCCAGCAGCTTGATCACTTCACCCTGGACGGATACGCAGTATTTT.

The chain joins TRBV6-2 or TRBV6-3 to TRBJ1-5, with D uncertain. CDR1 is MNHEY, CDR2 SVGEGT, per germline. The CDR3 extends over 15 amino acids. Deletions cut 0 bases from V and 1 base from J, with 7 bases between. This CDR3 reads CASSYSLQSNQPQHF. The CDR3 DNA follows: TGTGCCAGCAGTTACTCGTTACAAAGCAATCAGCCCCAGCATTTT.

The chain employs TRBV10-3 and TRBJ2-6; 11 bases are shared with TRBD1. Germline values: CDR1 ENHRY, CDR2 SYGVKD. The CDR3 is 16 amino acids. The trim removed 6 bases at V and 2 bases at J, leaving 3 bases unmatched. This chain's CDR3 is CAISRDRGTGANVLTF. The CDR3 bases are TGTGCCATCAGCAGGGACAGGGGGACTGGGGCCAACGTCCTGACTTTC.

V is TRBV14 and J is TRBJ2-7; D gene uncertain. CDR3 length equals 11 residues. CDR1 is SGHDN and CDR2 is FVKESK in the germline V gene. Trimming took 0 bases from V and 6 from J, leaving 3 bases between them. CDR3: CASSQEFEQYF. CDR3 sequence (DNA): TGTGCCAGCAGCCAAGAATTCGAGCAGTACTTC. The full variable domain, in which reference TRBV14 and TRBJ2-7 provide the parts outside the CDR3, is EAGVTQFPSHSVIEKGQTVTLRCDPISGHDNLYWYRRVMGKEIKFLLHFVKESKQDESGMPNNRFLAERTGGTYSTLKVQPAELEDSGVYFCASSQEFEQYFGPGTRLTVT.

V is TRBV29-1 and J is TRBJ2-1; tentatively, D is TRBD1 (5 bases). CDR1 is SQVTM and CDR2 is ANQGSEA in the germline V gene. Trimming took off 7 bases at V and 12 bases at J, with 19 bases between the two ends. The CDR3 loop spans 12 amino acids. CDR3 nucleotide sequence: TGCAGCGGGACATCTAATACCCGTGGGCAGTTCTTC. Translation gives CSGTSNTRGQFF.

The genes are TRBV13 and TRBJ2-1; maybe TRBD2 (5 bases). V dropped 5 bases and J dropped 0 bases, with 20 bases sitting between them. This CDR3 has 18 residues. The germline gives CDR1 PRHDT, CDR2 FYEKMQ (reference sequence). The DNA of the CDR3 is TGTGCCAGCAGCCCCGAGACGAGGGCCCGAATCTCCTACAATGAGCAGTTCTTC. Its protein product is CASSPETRARISYNEQFF.

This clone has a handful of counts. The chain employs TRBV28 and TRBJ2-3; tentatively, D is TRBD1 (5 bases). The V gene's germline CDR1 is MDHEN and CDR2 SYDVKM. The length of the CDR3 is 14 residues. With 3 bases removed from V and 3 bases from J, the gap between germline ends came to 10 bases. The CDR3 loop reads CASSFPQGTDTQYF. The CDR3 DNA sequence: TGTGCCAGCAGTTTCCCCCAGGGAACAGATACGCAGTATTTT.

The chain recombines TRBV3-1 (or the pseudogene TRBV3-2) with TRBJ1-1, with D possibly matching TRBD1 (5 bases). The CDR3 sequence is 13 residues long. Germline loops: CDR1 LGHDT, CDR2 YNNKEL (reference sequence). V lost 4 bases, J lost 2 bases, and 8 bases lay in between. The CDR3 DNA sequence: TGTGCCAGCAGCCCTAGGACAAACACTGAAGCTTTCTTT. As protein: CASSPRTNTEAFF.

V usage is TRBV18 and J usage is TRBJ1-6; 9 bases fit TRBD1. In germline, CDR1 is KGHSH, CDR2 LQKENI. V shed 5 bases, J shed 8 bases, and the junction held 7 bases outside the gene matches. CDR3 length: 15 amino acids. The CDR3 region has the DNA TGTGCCAGCTCAACTTACAGGGGGCCTGATTCACCCCTCCACTTT. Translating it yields CASSTYRGPDSPLHF.

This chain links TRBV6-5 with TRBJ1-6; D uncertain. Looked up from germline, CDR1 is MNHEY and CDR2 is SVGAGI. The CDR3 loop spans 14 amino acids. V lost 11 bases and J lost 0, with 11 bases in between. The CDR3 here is CAGGESSYNSPLHF. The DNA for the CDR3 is TGTGCCGGCGGGGAGAGCTCCTATAATTCACCCCTCCACTTT.